These 5 T cell receptor beta chains were sequenced from one sample in a study of T cell responses to AZD1222 COVID-19 vaccine. Here immunoSEQ multiplex PCR was the method, and the copy in TCRdb shows in-frame clones only, minus some. The table lists under 100,000 clones, around 85% of them singletons. The specimen comprised peripheral blood, sampled on day 0 of AZD1222 vaccination. These receptors originate from an adult in good health.

The chain uses TRBV18 and TRBJ2-2; 10 bases map to TRBD2. Per germline, CDR1 KGHSH and CDR2 LQKENI. Trimming removed 4 bases from V and 2 bases from J; junction bases left unmatched: 4. This CDR3 has 16 residues. CDR3 residues: CASSLTSGTNTGELFF. In DNA, the CDR3 is TGTGCCAGCTCACTTACTAGCGGGACCAACACCGGGGAGCTGTTTTTT.

The chain links TRBV19 to TRBJ2-7; 14 bases are a match to TRBD2. CDR1 is LNHDA, CDR2 SQIVND, per germline (reference sequence). V lost 4 bases and J lost 4; bases outside the gene matches: 3. This CDR3 contains 15 residues. The CDR3 sequence: CASSTGLAGAYEQYF. For the CDR3, the DNA is TGTGCCAGTAGTACGGGACTAGCGGGAGCTTACGAGCAGTACTTC.

As to this clone: The junction differs from germline at one of its ends, possibly a read error. The rearrangement joins TRBV29-1 to TRBJ2-1; TRBD2 might be the D (6 bases). This CDR3 comprises 11 residues. CDR1 and CDR2 (germline): SQVTM, ANQGSEA. The CDR3 coding sequence is TGCAGCCTTGAGGGAGGTCAGGGGCAGTTCTTC. Translation gives CSLEGGQGQFF.

The CDR3 here is CASRTGAGNQPQHF. In DNA form, the CDR3 reads TGTGCCAGCAGAACAGGGGCTGGCAATCAGCCCCAGCATTTT. This chain links TRBV27 with TRBJ1-5; 7 bases align to TRBD1. In germline, CDR1 is MNHEY, CDR2 SMNVEV (reference sequence). V shed 6 bases, J shed 2 bases, and the junction held 4 bases outside the gene matches. CDR3 length: 14 residues.

This chain uses TRBV6-2 or TRBV6-3 with TRBJ2-3; 7 nucleotides agree with TRBD1. Germline trimming cut 2 bases from V and 5 bases from J; bases unmatched to any gene: 10. The CDR3 is 16 residues long. The germline V gene has CDR1 MNHEY and CDR2 SVGEGT. CDR3 bases: TGTGCCAGCAGTTACGCTGGCGTCAGGGGGAGAGATACGCAGTATTTT. It yields the protein CASSYAGVRGRDTQYF.